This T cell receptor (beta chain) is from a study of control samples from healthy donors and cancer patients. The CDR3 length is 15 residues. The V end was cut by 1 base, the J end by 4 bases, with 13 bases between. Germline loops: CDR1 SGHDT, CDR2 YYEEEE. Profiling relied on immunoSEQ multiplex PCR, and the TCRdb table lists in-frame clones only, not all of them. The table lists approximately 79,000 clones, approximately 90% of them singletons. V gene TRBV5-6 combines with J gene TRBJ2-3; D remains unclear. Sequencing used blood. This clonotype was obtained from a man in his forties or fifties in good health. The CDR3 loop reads CASSLKTVKADTQYF. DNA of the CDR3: TGTGCCAGCAGCTTGAAGACCGTCAAGGCAGATACGCAGTATTTT.